Listed below are T cell receptor beta chains from one sample, sequenced in a study of response to subunit inactivated influenza vaccine. From the RT-PCR reads, TCRdb called clonotypes with MiXCR, one entry per CDR3 protein. The repertoire holds some 150,000 distinct CDR3 sequences, with less than 15% as singletons. These records were also assigned to another study, of T cells expressing NK-cell markers.

Material: CD8+ T cells sorted from PBMCs, obtained 11 to 12 days after vaccination. The receptor set was obtained from a man over 45 who received an inactivated influenza vaccine. CDR3s include the opening cysteine and the closing phenylalanine or tryptophan. Each record gives: J gene, D gene, V gene, clone size, CDR3 DNA, CDR3 protein. D genes are given only for firm matches. The size field is filled for only some rows; it gives once, few, many or a size class.

J: TRBJ2-2; D: TRBD1; V: TRBV11-2; size: -; DNA: TGTGCCAGCAGCTTAGCAGGGGGCGTTGACACCGGGGAGCTGTTTTTT; CDR3: CASSLAGGVDTGELFF
J: TRBJ1-5; D: -; V: TRBV5-6; size: -; DNA: TGTGCCAGCAGCCCCTGGAGGGGTAGCAATCAGCCCCAGCATTTT; CDR3: CASSPWRGSNQPQHF
J: TRBJ2-5; D: -; V: TRBV5-1; size: -; DNA: TGCGCCAGCAGCTCCCGGACTTTTCAAGAGACCCAGTACTTC; CDR3: CASSSRTFQETQYF
J: TRBJ2-1; D: TRBD1; V: TRBV7-3; size: many; DNA: TGTGCCAGCGGGACAGGGGGCCATGAGCAGTTCTTC; CDR3: CASGTGGHEQFF
J: TRBJ2-1; D: -; V: TRBV24-1; size: few; DNA: TGTGCCACCAGTTTAGGGTACAATGAGCAGTTCTTC; CDR3: CATSLGYNEQFF
J: TRBJ2-3; D: -; V: TRBV7-9; size: -; DNA: TGTGCCAGCAGCTTAACCCTAGCGCCCACAGATACGCAGTATTTT; CDR3: CASSLTLAPTDTQYF
J: TRBJ2-7; D: -; V: TRBV28; size: -; DNA: TGTGCCAGCAGAATGGGGCGCGGGTACGAGCAGTACTTC; CDR3: CASRMGRGYEQYF
J: TRBJ2-5; D: -; V: TRBV6-2/TRBV6-3; size: -; DNA: TGTGCCAGCAGTGCCTCACTTCTGAACGCCCAAGAGACCCAGTACTTC; CDR3: CASSASLLNAQETQYF
J: TRBJ2-3; D: -; V: TRBV29-1; size: -; DNA: TGCAGCGTTCTCATGGGGGGGGCCCCGCGCACAGATACGCAGTATTTT; CDR3: CSVLMGGAPRTDTQYF
J: TRBJ2-3; D: TRBD2; V: TRBV12-3/TRBV12-4; size: few; DNA: TGTGCCAGCAGCCCCTCGAGCGGGGGGCCTAGTCAACAGTATTTT; CDR3: CASSPSSGGPSQQYF
J: TRBJ2-5; D: -; V: TRBV18; size: many; DNA: TGTGCCAGCTCAGCCACCGGGGCTACACAAGAGACCCAGTACTTC; CDR3: CASSATGATQETQYF
J: TRBJ2-1; D: TRBD2; V: TRBV20-1; size: -; DNA: TGCAGTGCCAGGCCCGCACTAGCGGGAGGTCGGTACAATGAGCAGTTCTTC; CDR3: CSARPALAGGRYNEQFF
J: TRBJ2-3; D: TRBD1; V: TRBV29-1; size: few; DNA: TGCAGCGTTGACGAAGGGGACAGAGCTAGCACAGATACGCAGTATTTT; CDR3: CSVDEGDRASTDTQYF
J: TRBJ2-2; D: -; V: TRBV7-2; size: -; DNA: TGTGCCAGCAGCCAGGGTGTTCCGAACACCGGGGAGCTGTTTTTT; CDR3: CASSQGVPNTGELFF
J: TRBJ2-7; D: -; V: TRBV5-4; size: -; DNA: TGTGCCAGCAGCTCTGAATTTCGCGAGCAGTACTTC; CDR3: CASSSEFREQYF
J: TRBJ2-5; D: TRBD1; V: TRBV28; size: -; DNA: TGTGCCAGCAGTTGGACAGGGGGGACGGAGACCCAGTACTTC; CDR3: CASSWTGGTETQYF
J: TRBJ1-1; D: -; V: TRBV28; size: few; DNA: TGTGCCAGCAGTTTATCCGGGCCAGGCGCTTTCTTT; CDR3: CASSLSGPGAFF
J: TRBJ2-7; D: -; V: TRBV7-8; size: many; DNA: TGTGCCAGCAGCAACAACGATATATCTTCCTACGAGCAGTACTTC; CDR3: CASSNNDISSYEQYF
J: TRBJ2-7; D: -; V: TRBV5-4; size: -; DNA: TGTGCCAGCAGCGGGGGTTGGTCGGACGAGCAGTACTTC; CDR3: CASSGGWSDEQYF
J: TRBJ2-3; D: TRBD2; V: TRBV12-3/TRBV12-4; size: -; DNA: TGTGCCAGCAGGCGACTAGCGGGGAGCACAGATACGCAGTATTTT; CDR3: CASRRLAGSTDTQYF
J: TRBJ2-5; D: -; V: TRBV7-9; size: -; DNA: TGTGCCAGCCGGACCGGGGGCGCGACGGAGACCCAGTACTTC; CDR3: CASRTGGATETQYF
J: TRBJ2-7; D: TRBD2; V: TRBV9; size: -; DNA: TGTGCCAGCAGCGGGGGGCCGGGACTAGCGATCTACGAGCAGTACTTC; CDR3: CASSGGPGLAIYEQYF
J: TRBJ2-1; D: -; V: TRBV24-1; size: few; DNA: TGTGCCACCAGTGATCCGGATAGCTCCTACAATGAGCAGTTCTTC; CDR3: CATSDPDSSYNEQFF
J: TRBJ2-7; D: -; V: TRBV29-1; size: -; DNA: TGCAGCGTTGCAAGGGGTCTCACGTACGAGCAGTACTTC; CDR3: CSVARGLTYEQYF
J: TRBJ2-2; D: TRBD1; V: TRBV18; size: few; DNA: TGTGCCAGCTCACCACCGTCAACAGGGGTGGCCGGGGAGCTGTTTTTT; CDR3: CASSPPSTGVAGELFF
J: TRBJ2-7; D: -; V: TRBV6-5; size: -; DNA: TGTGCCAGCAGTTACTCGACCCAGCTATCCTACGAGCAGTACTTC; CDR3: CASSYSTQLSYEQYF
J: TRBJ2-7; D: -; V: TRBV9; size: -; DNA: TGTGCCAGCAGCGTAGGGGGTACCCCTGCCTACGAGCAGTACTTC; CDR3: CASSVGGTPAYEQYF
J: TRBJ2-3; D: -; V: TRBV5-1; size: many; DNA: TGCGCCAGCAGCACAGATACGCAGTATTTT; CDR3: CASSTDTQYF
J: TRBJ2-7; D: -; V: TRBV11-2; size: many; DNA: TGTGCCAGCAGCTTAGGTGACAGCCCGTACTACGAGCAGTACTTC; CDR3: CASSLGDSPYYEQYF
J: TRBJ2-2; D: -; V: TRBV4-3; size: -; DNA: TGCGCCAGCAGCCAAGATCTGGGGCGGAACACCGGGGAGCTGTTTTTT; CDR3: CASSQDLGRNTGELFF
J: TRBJ2-7; D: TRBD2; V: TRBV12-3/TRBV12-4; size: few; DNA: TGTGCCAGCAGCACCCAATTAGCGGGGGTATCCTATACCCACGAGCAGTACTTC; CDR3: CASSTQLAGVSYTHEQYF
J: TRBJ2-5; D: -; V: TRBV10-3; size: many; DNA: TGTGCCATCAGCAGCCCTCAAGAGACCCAGTACTTC; CDR3: CAISSPQETQYF
J: TRBJ2-7; D: -; V: TRBV20-1; size: -; DNA: TGCAGTGCTAGCTTAAGGGGATCCTACGAGCAGTACTTC; CDR3: CSASLRGSYEQYF
J: TRBJ2-7; D: -; V: TRBV4-2; size: few; DNA: TGTGCCAGCAGCCAAGTTCCAGGGGCTGGGGAGCAGTACTTC; CDR3: CASSQVPGAGEQYF
J: TRBJ2-1; D: TRBD2; V: TRBV7-9; size: few; DNA: TGTGCCAGCAGCCCGACTAGCGGGACCTACAATGAGCAGTTCTTC; CDR3: CASSPTSGTYNEQFF
J: TRBJ1-3; D: -; V: TRBV2; size: few; DNA: TGTGCCAGCAGTGGACCCTCCACGAGCTCTGGAAACACCATATATTTT; CDR3: CASSGPSTSSGNTIYF
J: TRBJ2-2; D: -; V: TRBV7-6; size: -; DNA: TGTGCCAGCAGCTTAGCAGCAGGGAACACCGGGGAGCTGTTTTTT; CDR3: CASSLAAGNTGELFF